This is a list of T cell receptor beta chains from one sample in a study of cytomegalovirus exposure and HLA in healthy donors. Clones were sequenced by immunoSEQ multiplex PCR, and TCRdb holds only the in-frame ones, with some missing. The table records 100,000 to 150,000 clones, 65% to 75% of them present only once. The sequenced sample was PBMCs. These receptors came from a man aged 40-55 years in good health and CMV-seropositive. CDR3s include the opening cysteine and the closing phenylalanine or tryptophan. A D gene is named only where the DNA matches it firmly. The listing skips clone size in some rows; elsewhere it reads once, few, many or a size class.

v_call: TRBV4-2; clone_size: .; j_call: TRBJ2-5; d_call: TRBD1; cdr3_aa: CASSPARPRDRGGETQYF; cdr3_nt: TGTGCCAGCAGCCCAGCCCGCCCCCGGGACAGGGGTGGGGAGACCCAGTACTTC
v_call: TRBV4-3; clone_size: .; j_call: TRBJ2-5; d_call: .; cdr3_aa: CASSQDLGAETQYF; cdr3_nt: TGCGCCAGCAGCCAAGATTTAGGGGCAGAGACCCAGTACTTC
v_call: TRBV15; clone_size: .; j_call: TRBJ1-4; d_call: .; cdr3_aa: CATFGTDDEKLFF; cdr3_nt: TGTGCCACCTTTGGCACCGATGATGAAAAACTGTTTTTT
v_call: TRBV7-8; clone_size: .; j_call: TRBJ2-1; d_call: TRBD1; cdr3_aa: CASSSTRTGEGEQFF; cdr3_nt: TGTGCCAGCAGCTCTACTCGGACAGGGGAGGGTGAGCAGTTCTTC
v_call: TRBV6-6; clone_size: .; j_call: TRBJ2-3; d_call: TRBD1; cdr3_aa: CASSYLNQGQTTQYF; cdr3_nt: TGTGCCAGCAGTTACCTAAACCAGGGACAGACTACGCAGTATTTT
v_call: TRBV4-1; clone_size: .; j_call: TRBJ1-5; d_call: TRBD1; cdr3_aa: CASSPERTGPYSNQPQHF; cdr3_nt: TGCGCCAGCAGCCCCGAAAGGACAGGCCCTTATAGCAATCAGCCCCAGCATTTT
v_call: TRBV7-9; clone_size: .; j_call: TRBJ1-6; d_call: .; cdr3_aa: CASSPKRDSPLHF; cdr3_nt: TGTGCCAGCAGCCCAAAGCGGGATTCACCCCTCCACTTT
v_call: TRBV6-5; clone_size: .; j_call: TRBJ2-7; d_call: TRBD1; cdr3_aa: CASSYRGRGTPYEQYF; cdr3_nt: TGTGCCAGCAGTTACCGGGGCAGGGGGACCCCCTACGAGCAGTACTTC
v_call: TRBV7-6; clone_size: .; j_call: TRBJ2-7; d_call: TRBD1; cdr3_aa: CASSLREDRDYEQYF; cdr3_nt: TGTGCCAGCAGCTTAAGAGAGGACAGGGACTACGAGCAGTACTTC
v_call: TRBV29-1; clone_size: .; j_call: TRBJ1-2; d_call: .; cdr3_aa: CSVEVREGYTF; cdr3_nt: TGCAGCGTTGAGGTCAGGGAAGGCTACACCTTC
v_call: TRBV2; clone_size: .; j_call: TRBJ2-1; d_call: .; cdr3_aa: CASSETLSRGEQFF; cdr3_nt: TGTGCCAGCAGTGAAACCCTTAGCCGAGGGGAGCAGTTCTTC
v_call: TRBV7-8; clone_size: few; j_call: TRBJ2-1; d_call: TRBD1; cdr3_aa: CASSLDRGLYNEQFF; cdr3_nt: TGTGCCAGCAGCTTGGACAGGGGGCTTTACAATGAGCAGTTCTTC
v_call: TRBV5-6; clone_size: .; j_call: TRBJ1-4; d_call: .; cdr3_aa: CASSFSGVEKLFF; cdr3_nt: TGTGCCAGCAGCTTTTCAGGGGTGGAAAAACTGTTTTTT
v_call: TRBV5-5; clone_size: .; j_call: TRBJ1-4; d_call: TRBD1; cdr3_aa: CASSSPGTGSEKLFF; cdr3_nt: TGTGCCAGCAGCTCCCCCGGGACAGGGAGTGAAAAACTGTTTTTT
v_call: TRBV2; clone_size: .; j_call: TRBJ1-1; d_call: .; cdr3_aa: CASSYDSQRLKAEAFF; cdr3_nt: TGTGCCAGCAGTTATGACAGTCAAAGACTTAAGGCTGAAGCTTTCTTT
v_call: TRBV6-5; clone_size: .; j_call: TRBJ1-6; d_call: TRBD1; cdr3_aa: CASSFGQAYNSPLHF; cdr3_nt: TGTGCCAGCAGTTTCGGACAGGCTTATAATTCACCCCTCCACTTT
v_call: TRBV5-1; clone_size: .; j_call: TRBJ2-3; d_call: .; cdr3_aa: CASSPEGGRTDTQYF; cdr3_nt: TGCGCCAGCAGCCCGGAGGGTGGGAGGACAGATACGCAGTATTTT
v_call: TRBV28; clone_size: .; j_call: TRBJ2-1; d_call: TRBD1; cdr3_aa: CASSLGTGAYNEQFF; cdr3_nt: TGTGCCAGCAGCCTCGGGACAGGGGCCTACAATGAGCAGTTCTTC
v_call: TRBV28; clone_size: .; j_call: TRBJ2-1; d_call: .; cdr3_aa: CASRHPRQMGPYNEQFF; cdr3_nt: TGTGCCAGCAGGCACCCTCGCCAGATGGGCCCCTACAATGAGCAGTTCTTC
v_call: TRBV27; clone_size: once; j_call: TRBJ1-4; d_call: TRBD1; cdr3_aa: CASSATGAPDEKLFF; cdr3_nt: TGTGCCAGCAGTGCAACAGGGGCCCCGGATGAAAAACTGTTTTTT
v_call: TRBV5-6; clone_size: .; j_call: TRBJ2-1; d_call: .; cdr3_aa: CASRGRGYPHEQFF; cdr3_nt: TGTGCCAGCAGAGGACGCGGGTATCCCCATGAGCAGTTCTTC
v_call: TRBV2; clone_size: few; j_call: TRBJ2-3; d_call: TRBD1; cdr3_aa: CASFRQGPDTQYF; cdr3_nt: TGTGCCAGCTTTAGACAGGGCCCAGATACGCAGTATTTT
v_call: TRBV12-5; clone_size: once; j_call: TRBJ1-1; d_call: .; cdr3_aa: CASGLASGDTEAFF; cdr3_nt: TGTGCTAGTGGTTTGGCCTCAGGGGACACTGAAGCTTTCTTT
v_call: TRBV15; clone_size: few; j_call: TRBJ1-3; d_call: .; cdr3_aa: CATSSGDSGNTIYF; cdr3_nt: TGTGCCACCAGCAGCGGGGACTCTGGAAACACCATATATTTT
v_call: TRBV5-5; clone_size: .; j_call: TRBJ1-2; d_call: .; cdr3_aa: CASSLDPRTKASYTF; cdr3_nt: TGTGCCAGCAGCTTGGACCCCAGGACAAAGGCTAGCTACACCTTC
v_call: TRBV6-1; clone_size: .; j_call: TRBJ1-4; d_call: .; cdr3_aa: CASSSDSLGKLFF; cdr3_nt: TGTGCCAGCAGTTCGGACAGTTTGGGAAAACTGTTTTTT
v_call: TRBV18; clone_size: .; j_call: TRBJ1-1; d_call: TRBD1; cdr3_aa: CASSPGVQGAAEAFF; cdr3_nt: TGTGCCAGCTCACCCGGGGTACAGGGGGCAGCTGAAGCTTTCTTT
v_call: TRBV27; clone_size: .; j_call: TRBJ2-3; d_call: .; cdr3_aa: CASSLWRLDDATDTQYF; cdr3_nt: TGTGCCAGCAGTTTATGGCGACTCGACGACGCCACAGATACGCAGTATTTT
v_call: TRBV7-9; clone_size: .; j_call: TRBJ2-3; d_call: TRBD1; cdr3_aa: CASSSPGGPSTDTQYF; cdr3_nt: TGTGCCAGCAGCTCACCAGGGGGTCCTAGCACAGATACGCAGTATTTT
v_call: TRBV27; clone_size: .; j_call: TRBJ2-7; d_call: TRBD1; cdr3_aa: CASSPRGTGRNTRQYF; cdr3_nt: TGTGCCAGCAGTCCACGGGGGACAGGGAGGAATACGAGGCAGTACTTC
v_call: TRBV19; clone_size: .; j_call: TRBJ2-7; d_call: .; cdr3_aa: CASSIVTGAYEQYF; cdr3_nt: TGTGCCAGTAGTATAGTTACCGGGGCCTACGAGCAGTACTTC
v_call: TRBV29-1; clone_size: .; j_call: TRBJ2-3; d_call: TRBD1; cdr3_aa: CSALQGTDTQYF; cdr3_nt: TGCAGCGCCCTACAGGGGACAGATACGCAGTATTTT
v_call: TRBV29-1; clone_size: .; j_call: TRBJ2-1; d_call: TRBD1; cdr3_aa: CSVYLTGSNNEQFF; cdr3_nt: TGCAGCGTATATCTGACAGGGAGCAACAATGAGCAGTTCTTC
v_call: TRBV12-5; clone_size: once; j_call: TRBJ2-5; d_call: TRBD2; cdr3_aa: CASAPLRRGGQETQYF; cdr3_nt: TGTGCTAGTGCCCCCCTGAGGCGGGGGGGACAAGAGACCCAGTACTTC
v_call: TRBV12-5; clone_size: .; j_call: TRBJ2-3; d_call: .; cdr3_aa: CARLRDTQYF; cdr3_nt: TGTGCTAGGCTTAGAGATACGCAGTATTTT
v_call: TRBV19; clone_size: .; j_call: TRBJ2-1; d_call: TRBD2; cdr3_aa: CASSTTGGGEFF; cdr3_nt: TGTGCCAGTAGTACAACGGGAGGTGGTGAGTTCTTC
v_call: TRBV29-1; clone_size: few; j_call: TRBJ2-1; d_call: .; cdr3_aa: CSVEARGRGEQFF; cdr3_nt: TGCAGCGTTGAGGCTAGGGGAAGGGGTGAGCAGTTCTTC
v_call: TRBV5-8; clone_size: .; j_call: TRBJ1-6; d_call: .; cdr3_aa: CASPFFPGIRGMNSPLHF; cdr3_nt: TGTGCCAGCCCCTTTTTTCCGGGGATACGGGGGATGAATTCACCCCTCCACTTT
v_call: TRBV4-2; clone_size: .; j_call: TRBJ1-4; d_call: .; cdr3_aa: CASSQEGGGAANEKLFF; cdr3_nt: TGTGCCAGCAGCCAAGAGGGAGGGGGGGCAGCTAATGAAAAACTGTTTTTT
v_call: TRBV23-1; clone_size: few; j_call: TRBJ2-7; d_call: .; cdr3_aa: CASSQDGVSRYEQYF; cdr3_nt: TGCGCCAGCAGTCAAGACGGGGTTTCGAGGTACGAGCAGTACTTC
v_call: TRBV28; clone_size: .; j_call: TRBJ2-1; d_call: TRBD2; cdr3_aa: CASSSPESGRAHEQFF; cdr3_nt: TGTGCCAGCAGTTCCCCTGAAAGCGGGAGGGCCCATGAGCAGTTCTTC
v_call: TRBV5-1; clone_size: .; j_call: TRBJ1-1; d_call: .; cdr3_aa: CASRPGTMNTEAFF; cdr3_nt: TGCGCCAGCAGGCCAGGGACAATGAACACTGAAGCTTTCTTT
v_call: TRBV4-1; clone_size: .; j_call: TRBJ2-7; d_call: TRBD2; cdr3_aa: CASSQTLLAGGSYEQYF; cdr3_nt: TGCGCCAGCAGCCAGACATTACTAGCGGGAGGCTCCTACGAGCAGTACTTC
v_call: TRBV4-2; clone_size: .; j_call: TRBJ2-7; d_call: .; cdr3_aa: CASSQEGGTSSYEQYF; cdr3_nt: TGTGCCAGCAGCCAAGAAGGCGGGACGAGCTCCTACGAGCAGTACTTC
v_call: TRBV7-7; clone_size: .; j_call: TRBJ2-1; d_call: .; cdr3_aa: CASSLNGGPNEQFF; cdr3_nt: TGTGCCAGCAGCTTGAACGGGGGGCCCAATGAGCAGTTCTTC
v_call: TRBV19; clone_size: few; j_call: TRBJ1-2; d_call: TRBD1; cdr3_aa: CASSFRDRDHGYTF; cdr3_nt: TGTGCCAGTAGTTTCCGGGACAGGGACCATGGCTACACCTTC
v_call: TRBV7-2; clone_size: once; j_call: TRBJ1-5; d_call: .; cdr3_aa: CASSRRTDHSNQPQHF; cdr3_nt: TGTGCCAGCAGCCGGAGGACAGATCATAGCAATCAGCCCCAGCATTTT
v_call: TRBV7-8; clone_size: .; j_call: TRBJ1-4; d_call: .; cdr3_aa: CASSSRGKGRNEKLFF; cdr3_nt: TGTGCCAGCAGCTCCAGGGGAAAGGGTCGGAATGAAAAACTGTTTTTT